The rows below give T cell receptor beta chains drawn from one sample of a study of cytomegalovirus exposure and HLA in healthy donors. Some clones are missing from TCRdb's copy, which holds only in-frame ones; the method was immunoSEQ multiplex PCR. Seen in this sample are about 140,000 clones; the ten most common clones hold around 0.96%. Sequencing input: PBMCs. The source is a male donor in good health and CMV-seronegative. Both conserved end residues are part of each CDR3. A D gene is named only where the DNA matches it firmly.

TRBV19	TRBD2	TRBJ2-7	CASGGGRTYEQYF	TGTGCCAGTGGCGGCGGGAGGACCTACGAGCAGTACTTC
TRBV10-3	TRBD2	TRBJ2-7	CAISEGGSSYEQYF	TGTGCCATCAGTGAGGGCGGGAGCTCCTACGAGCAGTACTTC
TRBV27	TRBD2	TRBJ2-7	CASGRTSGRREQYF	TGTGCCAGCGGGCGGACTAGCGGGAGAAGGGAGCAGTACTTC
TRBV2	TRBD1	TRBJ1-1	CASRQGPVPEAFF	TGTGCCAGCAGACAGGGGCCCGTTCCAGAAGCTTTCTTT
TRBV30	NA	TRBJ1-2	CAWGSGGYTF	TGTGCCTGGGGTTCGGGGGGCTACACCTTC
TRBV30	TRBD2	TRBJ2-7	CAWTGTNAYEQYF	TGTGCCTGGACAGGGACTAACGCCTACGAGCAGTACTTC
TRBV9	TRBD1	TRBJ1-5	CASSVGWGQVNQPQHF	TGTGCCAGCAGCGTAGGGTGGGGACAGGTTAATCAGCCCCAGCATTTT
TRBV30	TRBD1	TRBJ2-7	CAWSRQGGSSYEQYF	TGTGCCTGGAGTCGACAGGGGGGAAGCTCCTACGAGCAGTACTTC
TRBV7-3	TRBD1	TRBJ1-6	CASSLLGGRGSPLHF	TGTGCCAGCAGCTTGTTAGGGGGCAGAGGTTCACCCCTCCACTTT
TRBV29-1	NA	TRBJ1-3	CSVRTFSGNTIYF	TGCAGCGTAAGAACTTTCTCTGGAAACACCATATATTTT
TRBV6-5	TRBD1	TRBJ1-1	CASSTEDRAWTEAFF	TGTGCCAGCAGTACCGAGGACAGGGCATGGACTGAAGCTTTCTTT
TRBV6-1	NA	TRBJ2-1	CASSVVAVNEQFF	TGTGCCAGCAGTGTGGTGGCAGTGAATGAGCAGTTCTTC
TRBV29-1	NA	TRBJ1-5	CSASQDSNQPQHF	TGCAGCGCCTCCCAGGACAGTAATCAGCCCCAGCATTTT
TRBV7-8	NA	TRBJ1-5	CASSLEYSNQPQHF	TGTGCCAGCAGCTTAGAATATAGCAATCAGCCCCAGCATTTT
TRBV5-1	NA	TRBJ2-6	CASSLVIAAWANVLTF	TGCGCCAGCAGCTTGGTTATCGCGGCATGGGCCAACGTCCTGACTTTC
TRBV5-1	NA	TRBJ1-2	CASRRGSSEGYTF	TGCGCCAGCCGAAGGGGTTCGAGTGAGGGCTACACCTTC
TRBV7-9	NA	TRBJ1-2	CASSSPATF	TGTGCCAGCAGCAGCCCCGCGACCTTC
TRBV18	TRBD1	TRBJ1-3	CASSSGQNSGNTIYF	TGTGCCAGCTCATCGGGACAGAACTCTGGAAACACCATATATTTT
TRBV19	TRBD1	TRBJ1-2	CASSTTGTGGSYGYTF	TGTGCCAGTAGTACGACTGGGACAGGGGGCAGCTATGGCTACACCTTC
TRBV9	NA	TRBJ2-2	CASSVVRENTGELFF	TGTGCCAGCAGCGTAGTTCGGGAGAACACCGGGGAGCTGTTTTTT
TRBV6-5	NA	TRBJ1-1	CASTRRGVNTEAFF	TGTGCCAGCACTCGGCGGGGGGTGAACACTGAAGCTTTCTTT
TRBV2	TRBD2	TRBJ2-7	CASRSGESYEQYF	TGTGCCTCCAGGAGCGGGGAGTCCTACGAGCAGTACTTC
TRBV4-3	TRBD1	TRBJ1-1	CASSQGPLQGAGLKVTEAFF	TGCGCCAGCAGCCAAGGCCCATTACAGGGGGCGGGGCTGAAGGTCACTGAAGCTTTCTTT
TRBV13	NA	TRBJ2-1	CASSYDQGLDNEQFF	TGTGCCAGCAGCTATGATCAGGGGCTAGACAATGAGCAGTTCTTC
TRBV6-5	NA	TRBJ2-1	CASSSGTVYNEQFF	TGTGCCAGCAGTTCCGGGACTGTCTACAATGAGCAGTTCTTC
TRBV19	NA	TRBJ2-1	CASKGTHGHNEQFF	TGTGCCAGTAAGGGGACACATGGTCACAATGAGCAGTTCTTC
TRBV19	NA	TRBJ1-5	CASSWTGNQPQHF	TGTGCCAGTAGTTGGACGGGGAATCAGCCCCAGCATTTT
TRBV6-5	NA	TRBJ2-2	CASSYSDITGELFF	TGTGCCAGCAGTTACTCCGACATTACCGGGGAGCTGTTTTTT
TRBV9	TRBD1	TRBJ2-1	CASSARTGEIDEQFF	TGTGCCAGCAGCGCCCGGACAGGGGAGATCGATGAGCAGTTCTTC
TRBV7-6	NA	TRBJ2-6	CASSFGWGLSGANVLTF	TGTGCCAGCAGCTTCGGCTGGGGACTCTCTGGGGCCAACGTCCTGACTTTC
TRBV25-1	TRBD2	TRBJ2-1	CASSDSGASGVYNEQFF	TGTGCCAGCAGTGATAGCGGGGCTAGCGGGGTTTACAATGAGCAGTTCTTC
TRBV10-2	NA	TRBJ1-1	CASHRNTEAFF	TGCGCCAGCCACAGGAACACTGAAGCTTTCTTT
TRBV29-1	NA	TRBJ1-1	CSVGVVGGNTEAFF	TGCAGCGTTGGCGTTGTAGGCGGGAACACTGAAGCTTTCTTT